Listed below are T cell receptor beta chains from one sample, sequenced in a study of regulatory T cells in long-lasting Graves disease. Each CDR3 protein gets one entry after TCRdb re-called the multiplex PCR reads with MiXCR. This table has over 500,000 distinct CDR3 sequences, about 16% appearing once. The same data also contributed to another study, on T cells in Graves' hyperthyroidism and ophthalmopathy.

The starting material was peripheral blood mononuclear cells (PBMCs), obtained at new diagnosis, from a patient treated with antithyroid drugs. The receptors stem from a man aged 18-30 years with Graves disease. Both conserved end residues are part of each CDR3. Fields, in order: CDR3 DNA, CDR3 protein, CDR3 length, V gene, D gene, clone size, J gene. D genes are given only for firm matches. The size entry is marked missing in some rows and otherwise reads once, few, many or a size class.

CDR3nt: TGTGTCAGCAGCTTTCGGCGGGACACTGAAAAACTGTTTTTT
CDR3aa: CVSSFRRDTEKLFF
len: 14
v_gene: TRBV28
d_gene: -
abundance: -
j_gene: TRBJ1-4

CDR3nt: TGTGCCAGCAGCCCTTGGCTAGCGGGACAACAGGACTATGAGCAGTTCTTC
CDR3aa: CASSPWLAGQQDYEQFF
len: 17
v_gene: TRBV11-1
d_gene: TRBD2
abundance: many
j_gene: TRBJ2-1

CDR3nt: TGCGCCAGCAGCCACAGGGGGGCGGATCAGCCCCAGCATTTT
CDR3aa: CASSHRGADQPQHF
len: 14
v_gene: TRBV4-1
d_gene: TRBD1
abundance: -
j_gene: TRBJ1-5

CDR3nt: TGTGCCTGGCAACTAGCGCTAAGCACAGATACGCAGTGTTTT
CDR3aa: CAWQLALSTDTQCF
len: 14
v_gene: TRBV30
d_gene: TRBD2
abundance: -
j_gene: TRBJ2-3

CDR3nt: TGTGCCAGCACCCAAAACAGCTACGAGCAGTACTTC
CDR3aa: CASTQNSYEQYF
len: 12
v_gene: TRBV28
d_gene: -
abundance: few
j_gene: TRBJ2-7

CDR3nt: TGTGCCAGCAGTGGAAGGGAGTATAATTCACCCCTCCACTTT
CDR3aa: CASSGREYNSPLHF
len: 14
v_gene: TRBV6-1
d_gene: -
abundance: -
j_gene: TRBJ1-6

CDR3nt: TGTGCCAGCAGTGTTTCCCCTGGGGCCTACGAGCAGTACTTC
CDR3aa: CASSVSPGAYEQYF
len: 14
v_gene: TRBV25-1
d_gene: -
abundance: few
j_gene: TRBJ2-7

CDR3nt: TGTGCCAGCAGCGAAATTCCCGGGACTAGCGGGAGGGGATCCTACAATGAGCAGTTCTTC
CDR3aa: CASSEIPGTSGRGSYNEQFF
len: 20
v_gene: TRBV7-2
d_gene: TRBD2
abundance: -
j_gene: TRBJ2-1

CDR3nt: TGTGCCAGCAGCTTATACAGGGGGCTTGGAAACACCATATATTTT
CDR3aa: CASSLYRGLGNTIYF
len: 15
v_gene: TRBV7-2
d_gene: TRBD1
abundance: -
j_gene: TRBJ1-3

CDR3nt: TGTGCCAGCAGTTTATCTCGGGAGGAGGTATATGGCTACACCTTC
CDR3aa: CASSLSREEVYGYTF
len: 15
v_gene: TRBV27
d_gene: -
abundance: many
j_gene: TRBJ1-2

CDR3nt: TGTGCCAGCAGTAGGGATACGCAGTATTTT
CDR3aa: CASSRDTQYF
len: 10
v_gene: TRBV7-9
d_gene: -
abundance: many
j_gene: TRBJ2-3

CDR3nt: TGTGCCAGCAGCCGAGGGTTGGACGTGTTCGGGGATGAAAAACTGTTTTTT
CDR3aa: CASSRGLDVFGDEKLFF
len: 17
v_gene: TRBV5-5
d_gene: -
abundance: -
j_gene: TRBJ1-4

CDR3nt: TGCGCCAGCACCCGACAGGGGGTATCCGGGGAGCTGTTTTTT
CDR3aa: CASTRQGVSGELFF
len: 14
v_gene: TRBV5-1
d_gene: TRBD1
abundance: few
j_gene: TRBJ2-2

CDR3nt: TGTGCCAGCAGCTTCTCCGCGCGAGCGGGATCAGTCGATACGCAGTATTTT
CDR3aa: CASSFSARAGSVDTQYF
len: 17
v_gene: TRBV9
d_gene: TRBD2
abundance: -
j_gene: TRBJ2-3

CDR3nt: TGTGCCAGCAGCTTAGTAGGGCCCCCCAAAGAGACCCAGTACTTC
CDR3aa: CASSLVGPPKETQYF
len: 15
v_gene: TRBV7-8
d_gene: -
abundance: many
j_gene: TRBJ2-5

CDR3nt: TGTGCCAGCAGTGATCTTCCGGACTACGCTTTGAATGAGCAGTTCTTC
CDR3aa: CASSDLPDYALNEQFF
len: 16
v_gene: TRBV28
d_gene: -
abundance: many
j_gene: TRBJ2-1

CDR3nt: TGTGCCATCAGTGCTCTCGGGGAACAGGTCGGTGGCACTGAAGCTTTCTTT
CDR3aa: CAISALGEQVGGTEAFF
len: 17
v_gene: TRBV10-3
d_gene: -
abundance: -
j_gene: TRBJ1-1

CDR3nt: TGTGCCACCACCGAGGGGCGAGGCTACACCTTC
CDR3aa: CATTEGRGYTF
len: 11
v_gene: TRBV12-3/TRBV12-4
d_gene: -
abundance: many
j_gene: TRBJ1-2

CDR3nt: TGTGCCAGCAGTTACTCGTTGGGGGCTAATCAGCCCCAGCATTTT
CDR3aa: CASSYSLGANQPQHF
len: 15
v_gene: TRBV6-2/TRBV6-3
d_gene: -
abundance: -
j_gene: TRBJ1-5

CDR3nt: TGTGCCAGCAGCCCTGGTCCACACTCCTACGAGCAGTACTTC
CDR3aa: CASSPGPHSYEQYF
len: 14
v_gene: TRBV6-1
d_gene: -
abundance: many
j_gene: TRBJ2-7

CDR3nt: TGTGCCAGCGGACGCGGGAGTATCACCAATGAGCAGTTCTTC
CDR3aa: CASGRGSITNEQFF
len: 14
v_gene: TRBV3-1
d_gene: TRBD2
abundance: -
j_gene: TRBJ2-1

CDR3nt: TGCGCCAGCAGCCAAGATAGTTACGGGGCAAGATATTACGAGCAGTACTTC
CDR3aa: CASSQDSYGARYYEQYF
len: 17
v_gene: TRBV4-1
d_gene: -
abundance: -
j_gene: TRBJ2-7